This T cell receptor beta chain was recorded in a study of blood T cell repertoires in COVID-19. Across the whole study: COVID-19 samples, acute and convalescent, were from the United States, Italy and Spain. The cDNA or gDNA used as material had been derived from T cells, B-cell-depleted T cells, or PBMCs.

In germline, CDR1 is WNHNN, CDR2 SYGVQD (reference sequence). Trimming took off 6 bases at V and 1 base at J, with 9 bases between the two ends. This CDR3 has 13 residues. While infection was still active, Seattle patients were enrolled and then followed longitudinally. Authors' analysis steps: Counts of nucleated cells, estimated from reference gene primer amplification, were obtained. TCRdb's copy holds only in-frame clones and misses some; the assay was immunoSEQ multiplex PCR. Clone size and the V and J calls come from that table; the DNA yielded D and trimming. Among roughly 250,000 clones listed, 86% were seen once.

The receptor was derived from a woman in her thirties with COVID-19, enrolled during active disease. The chain carries TRBV10-1 and TRBJ1-1; D perhaps matches TRBD1 (5 bases). Sequencing was carried out using peripheral blood. DNA for the CDR3: TGCGCCAGCAGGAGACAGCCGAACACTGAAGCTTTCTTT. Amino acid sequence: CASRRQPNTEAFF.